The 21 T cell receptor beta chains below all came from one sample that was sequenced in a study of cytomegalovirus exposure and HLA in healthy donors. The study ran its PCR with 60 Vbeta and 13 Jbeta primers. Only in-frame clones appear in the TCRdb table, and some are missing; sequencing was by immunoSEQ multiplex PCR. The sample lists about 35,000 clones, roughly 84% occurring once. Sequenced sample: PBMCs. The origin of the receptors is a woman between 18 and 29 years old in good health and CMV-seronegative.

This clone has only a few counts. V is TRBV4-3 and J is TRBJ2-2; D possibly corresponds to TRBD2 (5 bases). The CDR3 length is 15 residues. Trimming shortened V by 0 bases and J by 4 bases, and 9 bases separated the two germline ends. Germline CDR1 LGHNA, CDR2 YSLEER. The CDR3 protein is CASSQDLAATGELFF. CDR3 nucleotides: TGCGCCAGCAGCCAAGATCTAGCCGCCACCGGGGAGCTGTTTTTT.

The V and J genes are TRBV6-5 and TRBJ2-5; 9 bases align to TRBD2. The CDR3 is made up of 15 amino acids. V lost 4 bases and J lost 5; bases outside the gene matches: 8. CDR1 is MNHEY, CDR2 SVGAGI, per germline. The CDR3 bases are TGTGCCAGCAGTTTCGTGGCGGGGGGGCCTGAGACCCAGTACTTC. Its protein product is CASSFVAGGPETQYF.

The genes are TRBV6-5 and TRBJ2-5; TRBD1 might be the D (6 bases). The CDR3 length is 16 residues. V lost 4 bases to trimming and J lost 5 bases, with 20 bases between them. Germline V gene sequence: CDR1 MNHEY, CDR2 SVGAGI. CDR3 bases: TGTGCCAGCAGTTTCCAAAGGGGGACCGGGCAGGAGACCCAGTACTTC. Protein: CASSFQRGTGQETQYF.

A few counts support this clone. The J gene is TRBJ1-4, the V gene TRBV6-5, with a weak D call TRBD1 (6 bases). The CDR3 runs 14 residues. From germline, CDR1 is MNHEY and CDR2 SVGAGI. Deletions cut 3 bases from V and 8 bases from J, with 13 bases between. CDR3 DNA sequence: TGTGCCAGCAGTTATGGGGGCCAGAAAGAAAAACTGTTTTTT. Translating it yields CASSYGGQKEKLFF.

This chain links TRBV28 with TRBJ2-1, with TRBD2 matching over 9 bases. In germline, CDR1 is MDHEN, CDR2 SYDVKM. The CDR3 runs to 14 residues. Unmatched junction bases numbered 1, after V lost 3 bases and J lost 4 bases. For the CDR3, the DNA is TGTGCCAGCAGTTTGACTAGCGGTTACAATGAGCAGTTCTTC. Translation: CASSLTSGYNEQFF.

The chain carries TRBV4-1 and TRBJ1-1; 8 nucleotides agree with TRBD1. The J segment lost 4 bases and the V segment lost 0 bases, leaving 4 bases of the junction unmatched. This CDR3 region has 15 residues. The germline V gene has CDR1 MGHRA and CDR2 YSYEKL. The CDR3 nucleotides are TGCGCCAGCAGCCAAGAGAGACAGGGGACCACTGAAGCTTTCTTT. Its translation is CASSQERQGTTEAFF.

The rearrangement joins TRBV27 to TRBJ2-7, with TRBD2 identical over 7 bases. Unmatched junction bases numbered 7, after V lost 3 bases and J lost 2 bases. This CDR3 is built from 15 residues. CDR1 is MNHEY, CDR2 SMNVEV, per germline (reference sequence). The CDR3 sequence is CASSFGGSPPYEQYF. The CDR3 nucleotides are TGTGCCAGCAGTTTCGGCGGGAGCCCCCCCTACGAGCAGTACTTC.

The CDR3, as DNA: TGTGCCAGCGATGGGGGCGGGAGCGGAAACACCGGGGAGCTGTTTTTT. It is translated as CASDGGGSGNTGELFF. The chain links TRBV28 to TRBJ2-2, with D possibly matching TRBD2 (7 bases). Germline CDR1 is MDHEN and CDR2 is SYDVKM. The V gene lost 8 bases and the J gene lost 2 bases, with 18 bases spanning the gap. CDR3 length equals 16 residues.

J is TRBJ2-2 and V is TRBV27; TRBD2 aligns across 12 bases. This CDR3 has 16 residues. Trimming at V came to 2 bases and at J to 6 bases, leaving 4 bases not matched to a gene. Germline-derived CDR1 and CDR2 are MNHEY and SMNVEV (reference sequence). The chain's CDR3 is CASSLTSGRIAGELFF. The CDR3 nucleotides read TGTGCCAGCAGTTTAACTAGCGGGAGGATAGCCGGGGAGCTGTTTTTT.

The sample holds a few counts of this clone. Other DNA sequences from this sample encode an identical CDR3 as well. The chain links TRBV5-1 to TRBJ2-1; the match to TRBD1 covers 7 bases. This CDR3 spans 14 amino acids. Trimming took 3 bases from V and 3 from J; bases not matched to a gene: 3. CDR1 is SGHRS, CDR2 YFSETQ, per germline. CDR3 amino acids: CASSSAGGYNEQFF. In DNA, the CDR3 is TGCGCCAGCAGCTCGGCAGGGGGCTACAATGAGCAGTTCTTC. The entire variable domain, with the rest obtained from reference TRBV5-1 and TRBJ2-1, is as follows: KAGVTQTPRYLIKTRGQQVTLSCSPISGHRSVSWYQQTPGQGLQFLFEYFSETQRNKGNFPGRFSGRQFSNSRSEMNVSTLELGDSALYLCASSSAGGYNEQFFGPGTRLTVL.

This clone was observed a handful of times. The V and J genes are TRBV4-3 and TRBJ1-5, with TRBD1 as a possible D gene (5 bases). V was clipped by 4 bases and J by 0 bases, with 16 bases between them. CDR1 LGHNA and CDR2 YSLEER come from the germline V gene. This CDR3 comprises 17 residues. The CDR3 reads CASSPSTDSYSNQPQHF. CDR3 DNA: TGCGCCAGCAGCCCCTCGACAGACTCTTATAGCAATCAGCCCCAGCATTTT.

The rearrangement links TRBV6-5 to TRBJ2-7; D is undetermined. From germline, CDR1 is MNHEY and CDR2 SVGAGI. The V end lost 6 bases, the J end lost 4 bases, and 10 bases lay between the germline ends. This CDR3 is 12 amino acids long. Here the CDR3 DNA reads TGTGCCAGCAGGGGTTACAGTTACGAGCAGTACTTC. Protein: CASRGYSYEQYF.

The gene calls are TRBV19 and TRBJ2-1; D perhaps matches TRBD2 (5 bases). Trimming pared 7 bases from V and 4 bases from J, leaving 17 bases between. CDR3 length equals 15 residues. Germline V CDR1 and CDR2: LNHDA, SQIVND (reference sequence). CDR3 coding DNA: TGTGCCAGTACCTTAAGCCCCTCGGGATACAATGAGCAGTTCTTC. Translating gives CASTLSPSGYNEQFF.

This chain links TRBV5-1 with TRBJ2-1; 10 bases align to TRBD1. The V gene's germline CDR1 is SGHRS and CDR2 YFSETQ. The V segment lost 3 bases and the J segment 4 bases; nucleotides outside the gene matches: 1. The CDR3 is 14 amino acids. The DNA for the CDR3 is TGCGCCAGCAGCTGGACAGGGGGGTACAATGAGCAGTTCTTC. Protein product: CASSWTGGYNEQFF.

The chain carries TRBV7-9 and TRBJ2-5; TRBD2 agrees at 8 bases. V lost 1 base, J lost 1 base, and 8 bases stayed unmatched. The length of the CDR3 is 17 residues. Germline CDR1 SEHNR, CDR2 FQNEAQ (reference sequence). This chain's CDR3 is CASSLDSRLAIQETQYF. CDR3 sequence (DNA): TGTGCCAGCAGCTTAGATTCCAGACTAGCGATCCAAGAGACCCAGTACTTC.

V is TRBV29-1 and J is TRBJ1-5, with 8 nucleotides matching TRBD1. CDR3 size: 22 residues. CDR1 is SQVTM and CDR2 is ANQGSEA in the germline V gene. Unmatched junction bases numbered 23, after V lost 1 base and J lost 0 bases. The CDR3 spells CSVEVQGESQGLPFYSNQPQHF. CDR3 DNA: TGCAGCGTTGAAGTACAGGGGGAGAGCCAGGGGCTCCCATTCTATAGCAATCAGCCCCAGCATTTT.

CDR3 DNA sequence: TGCGCCAGAGGACTAGCGGGGGGGAACACCGGGGAGCTGTTTTTT. Protein product: CARGLAGGNTGELFF. The chain recombines TRBV10-1 with TRBJ2-2; 14 nucleotides match TRBD2. Trimming cost V 9 bases and J 1 base; bases outside gene matches: 1. This CDR3 is built from 15 residues. Germline V lookup: CDR1 WNHNN, CDR2 SYGVQD (reference sequence).

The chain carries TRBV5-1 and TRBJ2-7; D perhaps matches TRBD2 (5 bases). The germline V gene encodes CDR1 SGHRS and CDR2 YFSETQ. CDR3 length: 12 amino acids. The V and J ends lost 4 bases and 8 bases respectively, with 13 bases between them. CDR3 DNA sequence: TGCGCCAGCAGCCCCGGGTCGGGGAAGCAGTACTTC. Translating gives CASSPGSGKQYF.

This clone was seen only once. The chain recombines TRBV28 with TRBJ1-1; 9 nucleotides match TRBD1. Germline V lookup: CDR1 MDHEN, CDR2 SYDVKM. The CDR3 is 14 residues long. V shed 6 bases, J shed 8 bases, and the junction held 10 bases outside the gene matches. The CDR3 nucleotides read TGTGCCAGCAGCCCTGGGACAGGGAGGAGGGAAGCTTTCTTT. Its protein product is CASSPGTGRREAFF.

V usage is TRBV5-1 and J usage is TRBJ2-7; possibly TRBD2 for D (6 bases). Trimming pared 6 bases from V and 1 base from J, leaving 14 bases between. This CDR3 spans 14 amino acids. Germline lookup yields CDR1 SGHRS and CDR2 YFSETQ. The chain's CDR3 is CASNNPGGSYEQYF. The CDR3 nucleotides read TGCGCCAGCAACAACCCTGGGGGGTCCTACGAGCAGTACTTC.

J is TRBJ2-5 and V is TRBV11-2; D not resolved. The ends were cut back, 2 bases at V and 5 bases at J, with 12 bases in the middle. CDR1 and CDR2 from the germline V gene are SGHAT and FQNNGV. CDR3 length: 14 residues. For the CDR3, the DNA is TGTGCCAGCAGCTTATACAGAGAGCCGGAGACCCAGTACTTC. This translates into CASSLYREPETQYF.